This T cell receptor (beta chain) came from a study of molecular identifiers for immune sequencing clone quantification. As concerns this clonotype: No antigen is known for it.

The germline V gene encodes CDR1 MNHEY and CDR2 SVGEGT. The CDR3 length is 14 residues. Trimming removed 2 bases at V and 9 bases at J, with 14 bases between. Study-wide findings and caveats: Under 1% of molecules in naive cells, but over 97% of effector molecules, belonged to clones above 20 RNA copies. Underestimated sizes of highly expanded clones could result from identical TCR molecules that share a barcode.

One entry per CDR3 protein, called by TCRdb with MiXCR from the PCR reads. The data show about 300,000 distinct CDR3 sequences, about a fifth seen once. The chain recombines TRBV6-2 or TRBV6-3 with TRBJ2-1; tentatively, D is TRBD1 or TRBD2 (6 bases each). Sample: naive CD8+ T cells from blood, with Jurkat cell RNA spiked in. Subset here: FACS-sorted CD8+CD4-CCR7+CD45RA+ naive T cells. The sequence derives from a human donor in good health. Some libraries in this study had Jurkat cell RNA spiked in. CDR3: CASSYGGHNGEQFF. As DNA, the CDR3 is TGTGCCAGCAGTTACGGGGGGCACAACGGTGAGCAGTTCTTC.